Below, 9 T cell receptor beta chains from the same sample are listed, as sequenced in a study of blood T cell repertoires in COVID-19. Libraries were prepared by immunoSEQ multiplex PCR; TCRdb keeps only in-frame clonotypes and omits some of them. There are more than 65,000 clones in the sample; about 83% occur only once, and around 3.3% lies in the top ten. Material: peripheral blood. The receptors stem from a man aged 50 to 59 with acute or convalescent COVID-19.

This clone was recorded once. The chain is built from TRBV9 and TRBJ1-1, with D tentatively TRBD1 (6 bases). The CDR3 runs 15 residues. V was pared by 0 bases and J by 3 bases, with 12 bases between. CDR1 and CDR2 from the germline V gene are SGDLS and YYNGEE. The DNA for the CDR3 is TGTGCCAGCAGCGTAGTTGACAGGCTATACACTGAAGCTTTCTTT. Its protein is CASSVVDRLYTEAFF.

V gene TRBV9 combines with J gene TRBJ2-7, with D hard to call. V lost 0 bases and J lost 0, with 10 bases in between. Germline CDR1 and CDR2: SGDLS and YYNGEE. There are 15 residues in the CDR3. The CDR3 DNA reads TGTGCCAGCAGCGTAGGAGCCGAGAACTCCTACGAGCAGTACTTC. Its translation: CASSVGAENSYEQYF.

The chain links TRBV19 to TRBJ2-1; the match to TRBD2 covers 7 bases. V was pared by 3 bases and J by 4 bases, with 6 bases of the junction left unmatched. Germline CDR1 and CDR2: LNHDA and SQIVND (reference sequence). There are 15 residues in the CDR3. The CDR3 protein is CASSMRAGTYNEQFF. DNA for the CDR3: TGTGCCAGTAGTATGCGAGCGGGAACGTACAATGAGCAGTTCTTC. Full variable domain (outside the CDR3, taken from reference TRBV19 and TRBJ2-1): DGGITQSPKYLFRKEGQNVTLSCEQNLNHDAMYWYRQDPGQGLRLIYYSQIVNDFQKGDIAEGYSVSREKKESFPLTVTSAQKNPTAFYLCASSMRAGTYNEQFFGPGTRLTVL.

The rearrangement joins TRBV7-2 to TRBJ2-1, with 15 bases fitting TRBD2. Looked up from germline, CDR1 is SGHTA and CDR2 is FQGNSA. Germline trimming cut 0 bases from V and 9 bases from J; bases unmatched to any gene: 6. This CDR3 has 17 amino acids. The CDR3 reads CASSLAQGLAGGGEQFF. The DNA for the CDR3 is TGTGCCAGCAGCTTAGCGCAAGGACTAGCGGGAGGGGGTGAGCAGTTCTTC.

The V and J genes are TRBV29-1 and TRBJ2-1; 7 nucleotides agree with TRBD1. The CDR3 runs 13 residues. Germline lookup yields CDR1 SQVTM and CDR2 ANQGSEA. V lost 4 bases and J lost 6; bases outside the gene matches: 6. The CDR3 DNA follows: TGCAGCGTTGGTGGACAGGCTGTCAATGAGCAGTTCTTC. Translated: CSVGGQAVNEQFF.

The DNA of the CDR3 is TGTGCCAGCAGTTTAGTCGGGACTGCCTACAATGAGCAGTTCTTC. The encoded protein is CASSLVGTAYNEQFF. The chain employs TRBV27 and TRBJ2-1, with a possible D match to TRBD2 (6 bases). Germline V CDR1 and CDR2: MNHEY, SMNVEV (reference sequence). The CDR3 extends over 15 amino acids. Trimming cost V 2 bases and J 2 bases, with 10 bases left between them.

The CDR3: CASSQRWVAGAVQFF. Written as DNA, the CDR3 is TGTGCCAGCAGCCAAAGATGGGTAGCGGGGGCTGTCCAGTTCTTC. The chain carries TRBV3-1 (or the pseudogene TRBV3-2) and TRBJ2-1; 9 bases match TRBD2. Looked up from germline, CDR1 is LGHDT and CDR2 is YNNKEL (reference sequence). CDR3 length: 15 amino acids. V was clipped by 2 bases and J by 13 bases; unmatched bases: 12.

The chain couples TRBV6-5 to TRBJ1-2; D perhaps matches TRBD1 (6 bases). Germline-derived CDR1 and CDR2 are MNHEY and SVGAGI. V lost 5 bases and J 12 bases, leaving 16 bases between the germline ends. This CDR3 has 12 residues. CDR3 bases: TGTGCCAGCAGTCCCACAGGGATTCAGAACACCTTC. The encoded protein is CASSPTGIQNTF.

This chain joins TRBV11-2 and TRBJ2-5, with 10 bases that match TRBD2. There are 16 residues in the CDR3. Germline lookup yields CDR1 SGHAT and CDR2 FQNNGV. V was clipped by 1 base and J by 1 base; unmatched bases: 3. The CDR3 loop reads CASSLGGLAPQETQYF. The CDR3 bases are TGTGCCAGCAGCTTAGGGGGACTAGCGCCCCAAGAGACCCAGTACTTC. Supplemented by reference TRBV11-2 and TRBJ2-5, the full variable domain reads EAGVAQSPRYKIIEKRQSVAFWCNPISGHATLYWYQQILGQGPKLLIQFQNNGVVDDSQLPKDRFSAERLKGVDSTLKIQPAKLEDSAVYLCASSLGGLAPQETQYFGPGTRLLVL.